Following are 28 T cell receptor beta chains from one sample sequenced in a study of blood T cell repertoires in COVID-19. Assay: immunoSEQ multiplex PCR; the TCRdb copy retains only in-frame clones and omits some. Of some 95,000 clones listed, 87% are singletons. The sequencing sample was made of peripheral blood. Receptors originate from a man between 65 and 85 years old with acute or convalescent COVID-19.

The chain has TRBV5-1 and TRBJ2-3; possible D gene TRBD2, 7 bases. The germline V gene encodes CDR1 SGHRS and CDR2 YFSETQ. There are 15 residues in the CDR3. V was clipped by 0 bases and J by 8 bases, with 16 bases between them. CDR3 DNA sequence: TGCGCCAGCAGCTTGGACACAAGGGGGGAGGGTACGCAGTATTTT. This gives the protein CASSLDTRGEGTQYF.

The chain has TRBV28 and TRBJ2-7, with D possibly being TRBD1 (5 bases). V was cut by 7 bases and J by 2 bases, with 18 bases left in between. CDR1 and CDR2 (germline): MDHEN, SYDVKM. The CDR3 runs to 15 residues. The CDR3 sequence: CASTPNLGATYEQYV. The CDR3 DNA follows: TGTGCCAGCACACCTAATCTTGGGGCCACCTACGAGCAGTACGTC.

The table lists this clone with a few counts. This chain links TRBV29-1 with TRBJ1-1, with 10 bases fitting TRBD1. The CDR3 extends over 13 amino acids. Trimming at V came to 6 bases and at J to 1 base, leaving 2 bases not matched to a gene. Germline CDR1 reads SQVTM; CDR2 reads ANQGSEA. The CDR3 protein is CSVRQGANTEAFF. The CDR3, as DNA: TGCAGCGTGAGACAGGGGGCGAACACTGAAGCTTTCTTT.

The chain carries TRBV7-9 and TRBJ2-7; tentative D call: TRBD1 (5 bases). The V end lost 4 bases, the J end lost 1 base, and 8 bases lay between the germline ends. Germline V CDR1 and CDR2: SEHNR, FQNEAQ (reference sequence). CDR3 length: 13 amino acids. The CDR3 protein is CASSSTASYEQYF. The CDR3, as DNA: TGTGCCAGCAGCTCGACAGCATCCTACGAGCAGTACTTC.

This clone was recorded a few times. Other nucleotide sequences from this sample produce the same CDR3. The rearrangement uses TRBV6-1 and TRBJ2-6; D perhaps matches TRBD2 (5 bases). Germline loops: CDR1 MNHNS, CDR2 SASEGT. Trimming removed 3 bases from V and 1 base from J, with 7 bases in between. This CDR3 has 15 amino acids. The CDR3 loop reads CASSETGSGANVLTF. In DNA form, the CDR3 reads TGTGCCAGCAGTGAGACGGGGTCTGGGGCCAACGTCCTGACTTTC.

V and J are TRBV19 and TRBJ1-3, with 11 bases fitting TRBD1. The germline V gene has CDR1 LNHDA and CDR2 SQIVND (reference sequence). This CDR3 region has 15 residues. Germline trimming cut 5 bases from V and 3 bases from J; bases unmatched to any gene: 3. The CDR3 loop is CASSEDRGHGNTIYF. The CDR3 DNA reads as TGTGCCAGTAGTGAGGACAGGGGGCATGGAAACACCATATATTTT. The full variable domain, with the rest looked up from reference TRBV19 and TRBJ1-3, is DGGITQSPKYLFRKEGQNVTLSCEQNLNHDAMYWYRQDPGQGLRLIYYSQIVNDFQKGDIAEGYSVSREKKESFPLTVTSAQKNPTAFYLCASSEDRGHGNTIYFGEGSWLTVV.

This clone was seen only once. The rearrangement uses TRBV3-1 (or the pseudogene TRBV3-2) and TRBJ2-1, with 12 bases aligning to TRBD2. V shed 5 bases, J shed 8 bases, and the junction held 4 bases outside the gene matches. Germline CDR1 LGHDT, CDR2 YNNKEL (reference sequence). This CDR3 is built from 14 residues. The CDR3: CASSFGLAGYEQFF. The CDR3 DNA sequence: TGTGCCAGCAGCTTCGGACTAGCGGGGTATGAGCAGTTCTTC.

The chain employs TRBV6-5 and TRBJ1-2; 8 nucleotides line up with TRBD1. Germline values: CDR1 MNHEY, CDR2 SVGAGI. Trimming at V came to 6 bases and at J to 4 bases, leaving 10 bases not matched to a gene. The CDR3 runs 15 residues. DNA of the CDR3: TGTGCCAGCAGAAAGGACAGGGAGGAAGTCTATGGCTACACCTTC. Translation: CASRKDREEVYGYTF.

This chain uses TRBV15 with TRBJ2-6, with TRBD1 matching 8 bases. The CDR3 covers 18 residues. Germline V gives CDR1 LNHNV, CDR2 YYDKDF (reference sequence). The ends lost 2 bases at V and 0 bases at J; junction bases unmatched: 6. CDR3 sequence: CATSRTGQATSGANVLTF. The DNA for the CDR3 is TGTGCCACCAGCAGAACGGGACAGGCAACCTCTGGGGCCAACGTCCTGACTTTC.

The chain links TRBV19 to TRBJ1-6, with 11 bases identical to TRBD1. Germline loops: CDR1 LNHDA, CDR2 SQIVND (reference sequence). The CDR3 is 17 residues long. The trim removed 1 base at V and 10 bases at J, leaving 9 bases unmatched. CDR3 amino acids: CASSIGTGGGPPSPLHF. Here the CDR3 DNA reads TGTGCCAGTAGTATAGGGACAGGGGGCGGTCCGCCCTCACCCCTCCACTTT.

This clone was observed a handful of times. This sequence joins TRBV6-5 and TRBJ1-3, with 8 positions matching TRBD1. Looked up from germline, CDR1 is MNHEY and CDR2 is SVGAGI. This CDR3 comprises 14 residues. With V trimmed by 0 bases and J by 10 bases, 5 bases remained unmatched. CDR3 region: CASSYSWTGLTIYF. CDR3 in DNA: TGTGCCAGCAGTTACTCTTGGACAGGGTTAACCATATATTTT.

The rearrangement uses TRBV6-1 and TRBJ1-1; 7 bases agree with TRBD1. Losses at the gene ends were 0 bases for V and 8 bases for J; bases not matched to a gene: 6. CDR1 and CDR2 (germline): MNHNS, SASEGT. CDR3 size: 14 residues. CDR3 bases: TGTGCCAGCAGTGAAGCGGCTGGACAGGTAGAAGCTTTCTTT. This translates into CASSEAAGQVEAFF.

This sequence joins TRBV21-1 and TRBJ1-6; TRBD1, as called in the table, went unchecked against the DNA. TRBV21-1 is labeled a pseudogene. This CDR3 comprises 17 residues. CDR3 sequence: CASSKRPQGIRNSPFHF. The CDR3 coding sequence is TGTGCCAGCAGCAAACGGCCACAGGGAATTCGGAATTCACCCTTCCACTTT.

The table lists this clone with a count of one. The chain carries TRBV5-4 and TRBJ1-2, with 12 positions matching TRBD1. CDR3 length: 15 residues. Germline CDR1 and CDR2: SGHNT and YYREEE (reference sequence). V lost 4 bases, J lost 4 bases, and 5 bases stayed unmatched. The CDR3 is CASSRDRGRSYGYTF. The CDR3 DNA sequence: TGTGCCAGCAGCAGGGACAGGGGGCGCTCCTATGGCTACACCTTC.

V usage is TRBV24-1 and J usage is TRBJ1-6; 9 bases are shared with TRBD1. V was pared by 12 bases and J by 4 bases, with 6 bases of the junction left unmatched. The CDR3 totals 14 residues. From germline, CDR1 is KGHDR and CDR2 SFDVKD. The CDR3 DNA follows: TGTGCCGCGGGACAGGGTTTATATAATTCACCCCTCCACTTT. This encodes CAAGQGLYNSPLHF.

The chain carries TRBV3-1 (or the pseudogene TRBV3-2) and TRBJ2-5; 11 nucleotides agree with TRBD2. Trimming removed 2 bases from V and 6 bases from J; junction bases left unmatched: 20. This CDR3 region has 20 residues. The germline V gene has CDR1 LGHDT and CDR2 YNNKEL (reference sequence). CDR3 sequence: CASSQKIPGVAGGPGKTQYF. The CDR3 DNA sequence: TGTGCCAGCAGCCAAAAGATTCCGGGAGTAGCGGGGGGGCCTGGGAAGACCCAGTACTTC.

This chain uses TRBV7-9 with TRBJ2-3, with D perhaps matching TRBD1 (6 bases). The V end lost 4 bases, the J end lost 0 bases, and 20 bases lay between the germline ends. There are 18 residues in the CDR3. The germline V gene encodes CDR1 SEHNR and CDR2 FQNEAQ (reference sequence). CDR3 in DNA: TGTGCCAGCAGCTCCACCCGTACCGGGACACAAAGCACAGATACGCAGTATTTT. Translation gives CASSSTRTGTQSTDTQYF.

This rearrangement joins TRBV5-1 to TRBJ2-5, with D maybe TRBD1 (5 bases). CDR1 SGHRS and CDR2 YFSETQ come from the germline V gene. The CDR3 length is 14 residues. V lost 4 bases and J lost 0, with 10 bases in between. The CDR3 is CASSQADNQETQYF. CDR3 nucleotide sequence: TGCGCCAGCAGCCAGGCGGACAACCAAGAGACCCAGTACTTC.

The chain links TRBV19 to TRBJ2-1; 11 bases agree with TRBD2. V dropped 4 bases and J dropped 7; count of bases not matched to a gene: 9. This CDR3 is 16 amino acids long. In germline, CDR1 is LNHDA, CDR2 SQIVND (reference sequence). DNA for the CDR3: TGTGCCAGTAGTAAACCAACTAGCGGGGGCCGAAATGAGCAGTTCTTC. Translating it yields CASSKPTSGGRNEQFF.

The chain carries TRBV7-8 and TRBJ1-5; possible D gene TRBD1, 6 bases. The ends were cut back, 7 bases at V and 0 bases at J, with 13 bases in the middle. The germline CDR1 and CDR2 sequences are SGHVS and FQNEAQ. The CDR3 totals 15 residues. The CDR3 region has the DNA TGTGCCAGCACTCGGACAGTCAATAGCAATCAGCCCCAGCATTTT. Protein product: CASTRTVNSNQPQHF.

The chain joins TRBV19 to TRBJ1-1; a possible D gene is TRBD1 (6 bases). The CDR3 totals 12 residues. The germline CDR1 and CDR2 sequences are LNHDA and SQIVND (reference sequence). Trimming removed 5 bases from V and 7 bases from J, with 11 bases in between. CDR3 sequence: CASSASGVEAFF. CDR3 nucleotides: TGTGCCAGTAGTGCCTCAGGGGTTGAAGCTTTCTTT. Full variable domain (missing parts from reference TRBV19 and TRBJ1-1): DGGITQSPKYLFRKEGQNVTLSCEQNLNHDAMYWYRQDPGQGLRLIYYSQIVNDFQKGDIAEGYSVSREKKESFPLTVTSAQKNPTAFYLCASSASGVEAFFGQGTRLTVV.

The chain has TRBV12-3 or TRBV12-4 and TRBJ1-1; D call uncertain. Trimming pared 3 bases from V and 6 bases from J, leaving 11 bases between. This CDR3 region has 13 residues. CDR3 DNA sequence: TGTGCCAGCAGTTTTTACTCCGGGGCTGAAGCTTTCTTT. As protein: CASSFYSGAEAFF.

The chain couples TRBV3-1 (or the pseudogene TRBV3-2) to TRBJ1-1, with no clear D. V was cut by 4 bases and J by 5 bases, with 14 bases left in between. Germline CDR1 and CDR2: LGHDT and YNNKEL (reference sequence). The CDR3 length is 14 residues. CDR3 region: CASSLVRGATEAFF. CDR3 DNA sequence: TGTGCCAGCAGCCTCGTACGGGGTGCAACTGAAGCTTTCTTT.

CDR3 sequence (DNA): TGTGCCAGCAGTTTTGCAGGCAATGAGCAGTTCTTC. This translates into CASSFAGNEQFF. The chain joins TRBV28 to TRBJ2-1; D remains unclear. The length of the CDR3 is 12 residues. Per the germline V gene, CDR1 is MDHEN and CDR2 is SYDVKM. The V and J ends lost 3 bases and 6 bases respectively, with 6 bases between them.

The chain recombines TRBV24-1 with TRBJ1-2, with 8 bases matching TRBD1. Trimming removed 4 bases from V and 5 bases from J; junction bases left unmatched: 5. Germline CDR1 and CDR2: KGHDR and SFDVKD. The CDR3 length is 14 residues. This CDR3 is CATSEGDRWYGYTF. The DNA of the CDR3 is TGTGCCACCAGTGAGGGGGACAGGTGGTATGGCTACACCTTC.

The CDR3 region has the DNA TGTGCCTGGAGTGTATTGCAGGGAGGTGGGGAGCTGTTTTTT. This gives the protein CAWSVLQGGGELFF. V usage is TRBV30 and J usage is TRBJ2-2, with TRBD2 as a possible D gene (6 bases). Germline V gives CDR1 GTSNPN, CDR2 SVGIG (reference sequence). The CDR3 length is 14 residues. Trimming took 0 bases from V and 8 from J, leaving 13 bases between them.

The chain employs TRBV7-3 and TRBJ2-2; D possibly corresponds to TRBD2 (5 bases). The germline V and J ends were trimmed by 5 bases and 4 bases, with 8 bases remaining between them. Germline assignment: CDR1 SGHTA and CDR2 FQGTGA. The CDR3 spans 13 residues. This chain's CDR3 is CASSRGSTGELFF. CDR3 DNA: TGTGCCAGCAGCCGAGGGTCCACCGGGGAGCTGTTTTTT.

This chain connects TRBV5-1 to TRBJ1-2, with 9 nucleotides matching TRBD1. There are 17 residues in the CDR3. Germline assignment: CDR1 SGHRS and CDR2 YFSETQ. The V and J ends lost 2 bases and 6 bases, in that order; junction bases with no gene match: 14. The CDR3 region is CASSFGSPTGGPHGYTF. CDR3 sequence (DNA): TGCGCCAGCAGCTTTGGTTCCCCGACAGGGGGGCCCCATGGCTACACCTTC.